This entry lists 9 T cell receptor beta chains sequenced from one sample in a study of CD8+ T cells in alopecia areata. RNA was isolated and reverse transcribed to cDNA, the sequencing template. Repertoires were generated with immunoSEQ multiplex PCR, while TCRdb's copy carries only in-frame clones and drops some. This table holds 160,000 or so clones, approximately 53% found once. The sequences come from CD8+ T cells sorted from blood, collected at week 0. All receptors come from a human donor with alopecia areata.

CDR3: CAISLDRGGGELFF. CDR3 in DNA: TGTGCCATCAGCCTGGACAGGGGAGGCGGGGAGCTGTTTTTT. The chain is built from TRBV10-3 and TRBJ2-2; the match to TRBD1 covers 9 bases. CDR1 and CDR2 from the germline V gene are ENHRY and SYGVKD. The CDR3 covers 14 residues. Germline trimming cut 6 bases from V and 7 bases from J; bases unmatched to any gene: 6.

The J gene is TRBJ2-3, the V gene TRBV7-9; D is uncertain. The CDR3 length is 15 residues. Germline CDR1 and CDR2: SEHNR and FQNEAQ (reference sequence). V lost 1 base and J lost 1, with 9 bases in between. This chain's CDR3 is CASSLGSRGTDTQYF. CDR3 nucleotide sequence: TGTGCCAGCAGCTTAGGGTCTAGAGGCACAGATACGCAGTATTTT.

CDR3 sequence reads: CASSNRDRDNEQFF. DNA of the CDR3: TGTGCCAGCAGCAACCGGGACAGAGACAATGAGCAGTTCTTC. The rearrangement uses TRBV7-9 and TRBJ2-1; 7 bases are a match to TRBD1. V dropped 5 bases and J dropped 5; count of bases not matched to a gene: 6. The CDR3 consists of 14 residues. The V gene's germline CDR1 is SEHNR and CDR2 FQNEAQ (reference sequence).

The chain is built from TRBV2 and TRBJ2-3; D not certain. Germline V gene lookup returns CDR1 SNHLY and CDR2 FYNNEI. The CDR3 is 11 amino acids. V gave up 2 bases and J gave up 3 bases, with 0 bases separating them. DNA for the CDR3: TGTGCCAGCAGTGAAACAGATACGCAGTATTTT. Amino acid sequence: CASSETDTQYF.

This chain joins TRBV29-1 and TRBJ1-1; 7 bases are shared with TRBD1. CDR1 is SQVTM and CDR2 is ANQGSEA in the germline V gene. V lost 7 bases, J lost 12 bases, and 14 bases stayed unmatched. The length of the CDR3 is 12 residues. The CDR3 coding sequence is TGCAGCGCAATATACGGGACAGTGAGCCCTTTCTTT. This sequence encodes CSAIYGTVSPFF.

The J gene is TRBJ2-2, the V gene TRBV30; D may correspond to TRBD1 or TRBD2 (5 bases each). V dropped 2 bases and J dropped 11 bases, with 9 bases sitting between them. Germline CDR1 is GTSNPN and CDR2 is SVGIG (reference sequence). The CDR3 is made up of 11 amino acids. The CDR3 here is CAWSSGQELFF. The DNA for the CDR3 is TGTGCCTGGAGTTCGGGGCAAGAGCTGTTTTTT.

The CDR3: CASSSGQGNQPQHF. The CDR3 DNA sequence: TGTGCCAGCAGCTCCGGACAGGGCAATCAGCCCCAGCATTTT. This chain uses TRBV5-6 with TRBJ1-5; 7 bases are a match to TRBD1. The CDR3 is 14 residues long. The J segment lost 2 bases and the V segment lost 3 bases, leaving 2 bases of the junction unmatched. Germline values: CDR1 SGHDT, CDR2 YYEEEE.

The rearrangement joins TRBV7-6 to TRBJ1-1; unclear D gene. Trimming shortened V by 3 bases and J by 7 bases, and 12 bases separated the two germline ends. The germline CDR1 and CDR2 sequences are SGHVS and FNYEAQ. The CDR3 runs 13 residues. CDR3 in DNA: TGTGCCAGCAGCTTTAGTTACCTGGATGAAGCTTTCTTT. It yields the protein CASSFSYLDEAFF.

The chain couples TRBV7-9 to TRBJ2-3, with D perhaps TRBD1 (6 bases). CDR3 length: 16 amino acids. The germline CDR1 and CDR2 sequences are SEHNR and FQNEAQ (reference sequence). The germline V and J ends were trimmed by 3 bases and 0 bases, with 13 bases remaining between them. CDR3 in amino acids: CASSFNRESSTDTQYF. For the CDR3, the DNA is TGTGCCAGCAGCTTCAACAGGGAGTCTAGCACAGATACGCAGTATTTT.